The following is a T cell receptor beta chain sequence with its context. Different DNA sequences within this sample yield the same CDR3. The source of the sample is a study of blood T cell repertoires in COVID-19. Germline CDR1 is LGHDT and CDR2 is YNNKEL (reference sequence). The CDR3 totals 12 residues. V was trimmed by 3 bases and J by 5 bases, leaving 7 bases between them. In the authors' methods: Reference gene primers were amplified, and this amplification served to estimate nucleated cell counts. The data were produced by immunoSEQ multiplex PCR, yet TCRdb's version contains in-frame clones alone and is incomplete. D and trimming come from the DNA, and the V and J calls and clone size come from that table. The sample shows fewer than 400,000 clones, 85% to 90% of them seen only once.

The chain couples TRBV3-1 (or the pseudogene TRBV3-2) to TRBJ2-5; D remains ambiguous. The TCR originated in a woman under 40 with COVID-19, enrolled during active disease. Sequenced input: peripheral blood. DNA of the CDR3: TGTGCCAGCAGCCAGCTTCAGGAGACCCAGTACTTC. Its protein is CASSQLQETQYF.